Listed here are 20 T cell receptor beta chains from one sample, sequenced in a study of T cell repertoires in cytomegalovirus infection. TCRdb itself ran the reads through MiXCR, one entry per CDR3 protein. Of roughly 230,000 distinct CDR3 sequences in the sample, roughly 6.5% are singletons; the top ten hold around 6%. Sequenced input: PBMCs. Receptors originate from a human donor in good health (CMV status not recorded). Some clones in this sample may be carry-over from other donors' samples.

V and J are TRBV4-2 and TRBJ2-1, with 14 bases that match TRBD2. This CDR3 spans 17 amino acids. V gave up 6 bases and J gave up 0 bases; unmatched junction bases: 4. Germline values: CDR1 LGHNA, CDR2 YNFKEQ. Here the CDR3 DNA reads TGTGCCAGCAGTCGGACTAGCGGGGGGATCTCCTACAATGAGCAGTTCTTC. Its translation is CASSRTSGGISYNEQFF.

This clonotype was detected many times. The rearrangement joins TRBV29-1 to TRBJ2-2, with TRBD2 matching over 7 bases. V was pared by 0 bases and J by 7 bases, with 2 bases of the junction left unmatched. Germline CDR1 and CDR2: SQVTM and ANQGSEA. The CDR3 is made up of 13 amino acids. The CDR3 DNA reads as TGCAGCGTTGAAGAGTTAGCGGGCGGGGAGCTGTTTTTT. Translation: CSVEELAGGELFF.

This clonotype has a count of ten or more. CDR3 in DNA: TGTGCCAGCAGCGAGACTGCTATGAACACTGAAGCTTTCTTT. Protein product: CASSETAMNTEAFF. The chain recombines TRBV9 with TRBJ1-1; D uncertain. Germline V CDR1 and CDR2: SGDLS, YYNGEE. Trimming removed 3 bases from V and 0 bases from J, with 9 bases in between. This CDR3 contains 14 residues.

The rearrangement joins TRBV20-1 to TRBJ1-1, with no clear D. CDR1 is DFQATT and CDR2 is SNEGSKA in the germline V gene (reference sequence). V was pared by 3 bases and J by 7 bases, with 12 bases between. This CDR3 spans 12 amino acids. The CDR3 DNA reads TGCAGTGCTAGTGACCCCTTTGGTGAAGCTTTCTTT. This gives the protein CSASDPFGEAFF.

At least ten counts were recorded for this clonotype. This chain uses TRBV15 with TRBJ2-7; D perhaps matches TRBD1 (6 bases). Germline values: CDR1 LNHNV, CDR2 YYDKDF (reference sequence). V lost 0 bases and J lost 0, with 12 bases in between. CDR3 length: 16 amino acids. The chain's CDR3 is CATSRDARGPSYEQYF. The CDR3 DNA is TGTGCCACCAGCAGAGATGCCAGGGGCCCCTCCTACGAGCAGTACTTC. Full variable domain (remainder filled in from reference TRBV15 and TRBJ2-7): DAMVIQNPRYQVTQFGKPVTLSCSQTLNHNVMYWYQQKSSQAPKLLFHYYDKDFNNEADTPDNFQSRRPNTSFCFLDIRSPGLGDTAMYLCATSRDARGPSYEQYFGPGTRLTVT.

This clonotype has at least ten counts. This chain connects TRBV7-2 to TRBJ2-3; 7 nucleotides align to TRBD2. Germline CDR1 is SGHTA and CDR2 is FQGNSA. The CDR3 runs to 16 residues. V gave up 5 bases and J gave up 2 bases; unmatched junction bases: 10. The CDR3 sequence: CASSPPGAGPTDTQYF. The CDR3 coding sequence is TGTGCCAGCAGCCCCCCGGGAGCGGGGCCCACAGATACGCAGTATTTT.

There are many counts of this clonotype. V gene TRBV7-2 combines with J gene TRBJ2-3; D may be TRBD1 (5 bases). V was shortened by 5 bases and J by 2 bases, with 23 bases between the two germline ends. The CDR3 runs to 18 residues. CDR1 SGHTA and CDR2 FQGNSA come from the germline V gene. The CDR3 DNA reads as TGTGCCAGCAGCCTGATTAGAGCCTGGGGCAGCTACACAGATACGCAGTATTTT. Protein: CASSLIRAWGSYTDTQYF. The entire variable domain, with the rest obtained from reference TRBV7-2 and TRBJ2-3, is as follows: GAGVSQSPSNKVTEKGKDVELRCDPISGHTALYWYRQSLGQGLEFLIYFQGNSAPDKSGLPSDRFSAERTGGSVSTLTIQRTQQEDSAVYLCASSLIRAWGSYTDTQYFGPGTRLTVL.

This clonotype came up many times. In nucleotides, the CDR3 is TGCAGCGTTGAAGCGGGGGGACCCTACGAGCAGTACTTC. Its translation: CSVEAGGPYEQYF. This chain joins TRBV29-1 and TRBJ2-7, with 7 bases matching TRBD2. Germline CDR1 and CDR2: SQVTM and ANQGSEA. The CDR3 has 13 residues. J was trimmed by 2 bases and V by 1 base; bases with no gene match: 2.

This clonotype was seen at least ten times. The J gene is TRBJ2-5, the V gene TRBV7-2, with D perhaps TRBD2 (6 bases). Germline lookup yields CDR1 SGHTA and CDR2 FQGNSA. This CDR3 region has 16 residues. Trimming took 1 base from V and 3 from J, leaving 15 bases between them. CDR3 amino acids: CASSLVPSGGKETQYF. CDR3 in DNA: TGTGCCAGCAGCTTAGTCCCCTCGGGCGGGAAAGAGACCCAGTACTTC.

Ten or more counts support this clonotype. The chain employs TRBV2 and TRBJ1-5, with 10 bases identical to TRBD1. The CDR3 covers 15 residues. In germline, CDR1 is SNHLY, CDR2 FYNNEI. The V segment lost 1 base and the J segment 11 bases; nucleotides outside the gene matches: 8. The CDR3 spells CASSEGGQGQMAQHF. CDR3 in DNA: TGTGCCAGCAGTGAAGGGGGACAGGGGCAGATGGCCCAGCATTTT.

This clonotype has ten or more counts. CDR3 protein: CASSDLAGGPSGELFF. In DNA, the CDR3 is TGTGCCAGCAGTGACCTAGCGGGGGGGCCGAGCGGGGAGCTGTTTTTT. This chain joins TRBV6-2 or TRBV6-3 and TRBJ2-2; 12 nucleotides match TRBD2. The V gene's germline CDR1 is MNHEY and CDR2 SVGEGT. The J segment lost 7 bases and the V segment lost 5 bases, leaving 8 bases of the junction unmatched. The CDR3 is 16 residues long.

The sample holds many counts of this clonotype. The rearrangement links TRBV2 to TRBJ2-3; possibly TRBD1 or TRBD2 for D (6 bases each). The CDR3 sequence is 17 residues long. The V gene lost 5 bases and the J gene lost 2 bases, with 20 bases spanning the gap. In germline, CDR1 is SNHLY, CDR2 FYNNEI. DNA for the CDR3: TGTGCCAGCAGTCGTCCAGGGGACTTTACGGACACAGATACGCAGTATTTT. Protein sequence: CASSRPGDFTDTDTQYF.

This clonotype showed up just a few times. CDR3 nucleotide sequence: TGTGCCAGCAGCACCGTGGAGGAGGGAGAGACCCAGTACTTC. Its translation: CASSTVEEGETQYF. This chain connects TRBV11-1 to TRBJ2-5; D possibly corresponds to TRBD2 (6 bases). V lost 5 bases and J lost 4, with 14 bases in between. This CDR3 has 14 amino acids. CDR1 and CDR2 from the germline V gene are SGHAT and FQDESV (reference sequence).

The rearrangement joins TRBV6-2 or TRBV6-3 to TRBJ2-2; D is unresolved. Trimming left V 6 bases short and J 1 base short, with 3 bases between. Germline CDR1 reads MNHEY; CDR2 reads SVGEGT. This CDR3 region has 12 residues. The CDR3 is CASRENTGELFF. In nucleotides, the CDR3 is TGTGCCAGCAGAGAGAACACCGGGGAGCTGTTTTTT.

Notes on this clonotype: This may stem from a read error, because a much larger clone lies one nucleotide away. The chain uses TRBV14 and TRBJ2-5, with TRBD2 matching over 7 bases. The V gene's germline CDR1 is SGHDN and CDR2 FVKESK. The CDR3 length is 11 residues. V trimming: 4 bases; J trimming: 7 bases; junction bases outside the gene matches: 0. The CDR3 protein is CASSREGTQYF. The CDR3 DNA reads as TGTGCCAGCAGCCGGGAGGGGACCCAGTACTTC.

At least ten counts were recorded for this clonotype. This sequence joins TRBV2 and TRBJ2-5; tentative D call: TRBD2 (5 bases). This CDR3 region has 15 residues. Germline assignment: CDR1 SNHLY and CDR2 FYNNEI. V was pared by 1 base and J by 7 bases, with 16 bases between. The CDR3 is CASSEDRQAAGTQYF. CDR3 DNA sequence: TGTGCCAGCAGTGAAGATCGGCAGGCGGCGGGGACCCAGTACTTC.

The sample holds many counts of this clonotype. This chain's CDR3 is CASSLVRAGANVLTF. Here the CDR3 DNA reads TGTGCCAGCAGCTTAGTAAGGGCCGGGGCCAACGTCCTGACTTTC. J is TRBJ2-6 and V is TRBV7-2; unclear D gene. Germline V gives CDR1 SGHTA, CDR2 FQGNSA. With 1 base removed from V and 4 bases from J, the gap between germline ends came to 8 bases. The CDR3 is made up of 15 amino acids.

This clonotype has ten or more counts. V is TRBV28 and J is TRBJ1-5, with 8 nucleotides matching TRBD1. From germline, CDR1 is MDHEN and CDR2 SYDVKM. Losses at the gene ends were 6 bases for V and 0 bases for J; bases not matched to a gene: 10. CDR3 length: 17 amino acids. CDR3 in amino acids: CASRTRQGKDSNQPQHF. Written as DNA, the CDR3 is TGTGCCAGCAGAACTAGACAGGGGAAGGATAGCAATCAGCCCCAGCATTTT.

This clonotype has at least ten counts. The chain is built from TRBV6-1 and TRBJ2-7; 9 nucleotides agree with TRBD1. The germline gives CDR1 MNHNS, CDR2 SASEGT. The ends lost 7 bases at V and 1 base at J; junction bases unmatched: 8. CDR3 length: 15 residues. The CDR3 spells CASNPGTGFSYEQYF. The DNA for the CDR3 is TGTGCCAGCAACCCCGGGACAGGGTTTTCCTACGAGCAGTACTTC.

This clonotype was found many times. The chain uses TRBV7-2 and TRBJ2-1; TRBD1 matches at 11 bases. Trimming at V came to 4 bases and at J to 4 bases, leaving 6 bases not matched to a gene. Germline V CDR1 and CDR2: SGHTA, FQGNSA. The CDR3 sequence is 16 residues long. CDR3 protein: CASSSRTGGVYNEQFF. CDR3 DNA: TGTGCCAGCAGCTCGCGGACAGGGGGCGTATACAATGAGCAGTTCTTC.